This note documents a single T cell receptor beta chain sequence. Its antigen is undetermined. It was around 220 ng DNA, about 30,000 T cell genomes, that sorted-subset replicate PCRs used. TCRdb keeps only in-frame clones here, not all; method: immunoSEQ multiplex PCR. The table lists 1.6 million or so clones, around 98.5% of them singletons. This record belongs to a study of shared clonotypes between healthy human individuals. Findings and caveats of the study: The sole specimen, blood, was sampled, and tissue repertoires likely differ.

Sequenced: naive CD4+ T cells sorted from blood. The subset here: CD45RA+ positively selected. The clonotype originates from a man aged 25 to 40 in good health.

DNA of the CDR3: TGTGCCACCAGCGCGAGGACAGGGGGAGGGCCCACAGATACGCAGTATTTT. It encodes CATSARTGGGPTDTQYF. V usage is TRBV15 and J usage is TRBJ2-3; 10 positions agree with TRBD1. Trimming cost V 5 bases and J 2 bases; bases outside gene matches: 10. The CDR3 is made up of 17 amino acids. Germline-derived CDR1 and CDR2 are LNHNV and YYDKDF (reference sequence).